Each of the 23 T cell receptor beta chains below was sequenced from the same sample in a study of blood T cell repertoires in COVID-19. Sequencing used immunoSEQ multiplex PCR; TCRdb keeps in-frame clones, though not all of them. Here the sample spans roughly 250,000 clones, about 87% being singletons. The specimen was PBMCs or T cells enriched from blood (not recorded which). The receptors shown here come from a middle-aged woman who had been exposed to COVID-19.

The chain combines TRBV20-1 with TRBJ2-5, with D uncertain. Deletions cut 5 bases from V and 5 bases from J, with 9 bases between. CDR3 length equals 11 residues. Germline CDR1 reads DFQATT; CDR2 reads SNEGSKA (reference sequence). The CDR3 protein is CSASSPETQYF. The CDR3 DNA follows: TGCAGTGCTTCGAGTCCGGAGACCCAGTACTTC.

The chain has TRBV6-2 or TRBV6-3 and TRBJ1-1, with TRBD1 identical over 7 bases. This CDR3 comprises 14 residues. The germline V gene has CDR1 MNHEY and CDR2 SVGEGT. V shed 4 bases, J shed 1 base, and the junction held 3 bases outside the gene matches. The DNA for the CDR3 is TGTGCCAGCAGTTTCTGGACAGGGAACACTGAAGCTTTCTTT. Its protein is CASSFWTGNTEAFF.

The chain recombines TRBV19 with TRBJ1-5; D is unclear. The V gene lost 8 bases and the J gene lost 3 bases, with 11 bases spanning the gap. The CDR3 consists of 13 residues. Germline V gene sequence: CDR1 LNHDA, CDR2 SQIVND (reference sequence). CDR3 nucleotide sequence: TGTGCCAGTTCCCGGGAGTTCAATCAGCCCCAGCATTTT. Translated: CASSREFNQPQHF.

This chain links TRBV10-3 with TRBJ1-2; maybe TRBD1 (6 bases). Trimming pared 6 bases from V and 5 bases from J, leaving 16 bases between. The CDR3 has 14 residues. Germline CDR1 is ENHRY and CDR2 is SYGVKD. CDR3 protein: CAIRMQGSTYGYTF. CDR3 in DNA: TGTGCCATCAGAATGCAGGGGAGTACGTATGGCTACACCTTC.

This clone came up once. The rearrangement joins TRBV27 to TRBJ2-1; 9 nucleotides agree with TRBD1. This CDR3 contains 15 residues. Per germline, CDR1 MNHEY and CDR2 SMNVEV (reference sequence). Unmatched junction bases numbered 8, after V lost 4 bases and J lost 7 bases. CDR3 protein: CASSSTGTGFNEQFF. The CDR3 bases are TGTGCCAGCAGTTCCACCGGGACAGGGTTTAATGAGCAGTTCTTC.

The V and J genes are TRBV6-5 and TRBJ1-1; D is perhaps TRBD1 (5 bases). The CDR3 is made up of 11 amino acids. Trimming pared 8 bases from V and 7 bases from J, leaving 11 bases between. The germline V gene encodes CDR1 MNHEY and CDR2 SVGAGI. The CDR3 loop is CASGRDLEAFF. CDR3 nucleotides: TGTGCCAGCGGCAGGGATCTTGAAGCTTTCTTT.

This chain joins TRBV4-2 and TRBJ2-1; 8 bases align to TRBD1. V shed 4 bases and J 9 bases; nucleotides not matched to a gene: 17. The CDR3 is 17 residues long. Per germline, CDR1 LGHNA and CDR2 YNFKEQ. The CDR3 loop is CASSPPGQGAQFGEQFF. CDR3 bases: TGTGCCAGCAGCCCGCCCGGTCAGGGGGCCCAGTTTGGTGAGCAGTTCTTC.

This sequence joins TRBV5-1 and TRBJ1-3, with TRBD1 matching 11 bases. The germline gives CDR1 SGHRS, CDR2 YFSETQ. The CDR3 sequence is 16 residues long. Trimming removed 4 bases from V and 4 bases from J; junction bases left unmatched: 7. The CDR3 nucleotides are TGCGCCAGCAGCACAGGACAGGGGGCAACCGGAAACACCATATATTTT. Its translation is CASSTGQGATGNTIYF.

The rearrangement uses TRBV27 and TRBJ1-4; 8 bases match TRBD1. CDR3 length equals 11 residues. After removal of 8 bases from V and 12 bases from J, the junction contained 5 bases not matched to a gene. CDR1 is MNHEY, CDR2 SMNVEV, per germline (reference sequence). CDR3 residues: CASGPQGELFF. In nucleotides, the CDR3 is TGTGCCAGCGGACCACAGGGGGAACTGTTTTTT.

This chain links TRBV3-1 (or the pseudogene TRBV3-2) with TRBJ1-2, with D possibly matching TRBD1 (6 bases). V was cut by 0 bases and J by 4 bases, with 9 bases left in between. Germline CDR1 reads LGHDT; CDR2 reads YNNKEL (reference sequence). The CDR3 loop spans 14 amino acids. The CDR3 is CASSQEVGGYGYTF. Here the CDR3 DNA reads TGTGCCAGCAGCCAAGAAGTAGGGGGCTATGGCTACACCTTC.

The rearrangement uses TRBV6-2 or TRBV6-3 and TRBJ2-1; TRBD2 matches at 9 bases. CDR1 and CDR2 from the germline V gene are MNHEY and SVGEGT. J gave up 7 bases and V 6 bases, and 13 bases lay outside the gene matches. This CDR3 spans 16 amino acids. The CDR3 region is CASSSYSGRGDNEQFF. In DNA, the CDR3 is TGTGCCAGCAGCTCCTATAGCGGGAGAGGTGATAATGAGCAGTTCTTC.

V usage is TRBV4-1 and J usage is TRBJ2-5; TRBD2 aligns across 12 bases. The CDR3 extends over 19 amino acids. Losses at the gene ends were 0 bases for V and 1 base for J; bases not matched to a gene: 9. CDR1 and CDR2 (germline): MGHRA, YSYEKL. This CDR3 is CASSQDRASGREGQETQYF. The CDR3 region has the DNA TGCGCCAGCAGCCAAGATCGGGCTAGCGGGAGGGAGGGCCAAGAGACCCAGTACTTC.

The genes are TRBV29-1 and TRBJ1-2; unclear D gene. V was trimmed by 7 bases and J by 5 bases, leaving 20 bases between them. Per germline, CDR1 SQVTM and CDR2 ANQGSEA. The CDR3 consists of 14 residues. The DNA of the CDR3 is TGCAGCGCCTTCGCCGACGGGAAAGGGTATGGCTACACCTTC. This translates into CSAFADGKGYGYTF.

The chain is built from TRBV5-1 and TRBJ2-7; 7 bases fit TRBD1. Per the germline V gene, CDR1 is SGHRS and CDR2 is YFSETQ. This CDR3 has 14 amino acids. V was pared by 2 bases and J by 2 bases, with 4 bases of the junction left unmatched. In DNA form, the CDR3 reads TGCGCCAGCAGCTTAGGGGACAGCGCCTACGAGCAGTACTTC. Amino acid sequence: CASSLGDSAYEQYF. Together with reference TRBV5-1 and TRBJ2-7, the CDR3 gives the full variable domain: KAGVTQTPRYLIKTRGQQVTLSCSPISGHRSVSWYQQTPGQGLQFLFEYFSETQRNKGNFPGRFSGRQFSNSRSEMNVSTLELGDSALYLCASSLGDSAYEQYFGPGTRLTVT.

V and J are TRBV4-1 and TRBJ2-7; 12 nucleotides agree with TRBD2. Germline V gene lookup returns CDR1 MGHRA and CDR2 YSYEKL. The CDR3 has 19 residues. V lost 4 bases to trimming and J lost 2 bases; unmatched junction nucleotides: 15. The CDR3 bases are TGCGCCAGCAGCCGCGAATGGGCTAGCGGGAGGGCGGAGACCTACGAGCAGTACGTC. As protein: CASSREWASGRAETYEQYV.

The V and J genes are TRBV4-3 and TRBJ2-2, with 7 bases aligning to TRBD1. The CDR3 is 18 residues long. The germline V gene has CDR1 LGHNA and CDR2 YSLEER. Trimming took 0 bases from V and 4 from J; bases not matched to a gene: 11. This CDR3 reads CASSQDHLGEGATGELFF. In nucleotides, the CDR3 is TGCGCCAGCAGCCAAGATCACCTCGGTGAGGGGGCCACCGGGGAGCTGTTTTTT.

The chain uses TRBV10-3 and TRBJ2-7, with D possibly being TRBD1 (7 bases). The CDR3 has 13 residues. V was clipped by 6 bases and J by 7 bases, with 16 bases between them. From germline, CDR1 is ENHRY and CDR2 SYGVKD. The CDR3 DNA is TGTGCCATCAGGGACTACAGGGGTGGTGAGCAGTACTTC. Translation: CAIRDYRGGEQYF.

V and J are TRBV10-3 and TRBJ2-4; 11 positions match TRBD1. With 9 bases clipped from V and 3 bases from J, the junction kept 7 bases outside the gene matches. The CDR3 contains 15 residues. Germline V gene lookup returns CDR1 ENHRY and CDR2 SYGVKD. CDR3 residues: CAIRPGQGDKNIQYF. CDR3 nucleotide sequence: TGTGCCATAAGACCGGGACAGGGGGACAAAAACATTCAGTACTTC.

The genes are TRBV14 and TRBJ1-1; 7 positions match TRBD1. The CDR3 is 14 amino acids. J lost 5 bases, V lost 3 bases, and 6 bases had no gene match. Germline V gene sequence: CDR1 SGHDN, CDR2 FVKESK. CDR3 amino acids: CASSHKGTATEAFF. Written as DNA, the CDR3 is TGTGCCAGCAGCCACAAAGGGACAGCTACTGAAGCTTTCTTT.

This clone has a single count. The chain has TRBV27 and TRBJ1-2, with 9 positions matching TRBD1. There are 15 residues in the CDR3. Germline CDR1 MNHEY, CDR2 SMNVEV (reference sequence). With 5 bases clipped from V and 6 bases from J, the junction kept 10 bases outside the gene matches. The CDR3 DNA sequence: TGTGCCAGCAGTGAACCCGGGACAGGGTGGAATGGCTACACCTTC. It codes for CASSEPGTGWNGYTF.

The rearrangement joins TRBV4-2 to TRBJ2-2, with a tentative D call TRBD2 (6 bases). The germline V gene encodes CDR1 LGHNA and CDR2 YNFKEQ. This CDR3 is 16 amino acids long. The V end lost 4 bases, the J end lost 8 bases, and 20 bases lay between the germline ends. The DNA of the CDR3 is TGTGCCAGCAGCCCCAGCTTTGGGACCGGAGGGGGGGAGCTGTTTTTT. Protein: CASSPSFGTGGGELFF.

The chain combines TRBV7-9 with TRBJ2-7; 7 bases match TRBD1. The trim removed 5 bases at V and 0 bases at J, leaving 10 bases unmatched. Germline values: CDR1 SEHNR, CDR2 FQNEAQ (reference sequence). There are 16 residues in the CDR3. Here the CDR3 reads CASSPPSAGGSYEQYF. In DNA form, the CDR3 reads TGTGCCAGCAGCCCCCCCTCGGCAGGGGGCTCCTACGAGCAGTACTTC.

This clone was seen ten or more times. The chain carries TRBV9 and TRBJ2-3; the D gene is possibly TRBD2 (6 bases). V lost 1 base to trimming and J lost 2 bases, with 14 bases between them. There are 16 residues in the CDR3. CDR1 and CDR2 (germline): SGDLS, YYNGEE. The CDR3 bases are TGTGCCAGCAGCGTACGGAGCGGGTCACACACAGATACGCAGTATTTT. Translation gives CASSVRSGSHTDTQYF.